A selection of T cell receptor beta chains follows, all from one sample in a study of blood T cell repertoires in COVID-19. The repertoire was sequenced with immunoSEQ multiplex PCR; TCRdb's copy has only in-frame clones and lacks some. The table lists 250,000 to 300,000 clones, roughly 91% of them singletons, with 2% to 2.5% in the top ten. Sample: PBMCs or T cells enriched from blood (not recorded which). The receptor set was obtained from a middle-aged woman with acute COVID-19. The CDR3 runs from the conserved cysteine through the conserved F or W. Rows give clone size only sometimes, using once, few, many, or a class for an expanded clone.

NA | TRBJ2-2 | TRBV27 | CASSLSGASRELFF
NA | TRBJ2-3 | TRBV5-1 | CASRTDREADTQYF
NA | TRBJ2-5 | TRBV28 | CASSLRGGRPVTQYF
NA | TRBJ1-6 | TRBV5-6 | CASSLAWGVGDNSPLHF
NA | TRBJ1-2 | TRBV19 | CASSRDSLVDYGYTF
NA | TRBJ1-4 | TRBV3-1/TRBV3-2 | CASSQGDREVLFF
NA | TRBJ1-5 | TRBV28 | CASRPTTGDQPQHF
NA | TRBJ2-7 | TRBV27 | CASRRNLYEQYF
NA | TRBJ2-7 | TRBV30 | CACGQGSYEQYF
NA | TRBJ2-4 | TRBV2 | CASRDRVAKNIQYF
few | TRBJ1-1 | TRBV29-1 | CSYHRGMNTEAFF
NA | TRBJ1-2 | TRBV21-1 | CASSIQQGRKYYGYTF
NA | TRBJ2-2 | TRBV4-3 | CASSQQIAGLTNTGELFF
NA | TRBJ2-7 | TRBV2 | CASKGGSSYEQYF
NA | TRBJ2-2 | TRBV13 | CASSFPLNTGELFF
once | TRBJ2-1 | TRBV13 | CASSGQGQGAANEQFF
NA | TRBJ1-1 | TRBV30 | CAWSEGAGAFF
once | TRBJ2-6 | TRBV6-5 | CASTPFVSGANVLTF
NA | TRBJ1-4 | TRBV5-1 | CASSLGRTGDEKLFF
NA | TRBJ2-5 | TRBV30 | CAWSVSRESQYF
NA | TRBJ1-6 | TRBV5-1 | CASSLGTSSYNSPLHF
NA | TRBJ2-2 | TRBV24-1 | CATSDLKRPNTGELFF
once | TRBJ1-3 | TRBV30 | CAWSVFGTGSLSGNTIYF
NA | TRBJ1-6 | TRBV28 | CASSSLDRGFSRSPLHF
NA | TRBJ1-3 | TRBV18 | CASSPSARGSGNTIYF
NA | TRBJ2-5 | TRBV5-5 | CASSLRGPPQETQYF
few | TRBJ2-7 | TRBV7-9 | CASSQAVGYEQYF